The 32 T cell receptor beta chains in this list originate from one sample, sequenced in a study of PD-1 blockade in classical Hodgkin lymphoma. Brentuximab vedotin exposure varied among the patients, all of whom had relapsed after autologous stem cell transplantation. Thawed PBMCs yielded CD4+ T cells through magnetic negative selection. The assay was immunoSEQ multiplex PCR, and TCRdb's table has in-frame clones only and misses some. In the table there are about 6,800 clones, roughly 80% of which are singletons. Material: CD4+ T cells from blood, obtained at baseline. The source is a human donor with classical Hodgkin lymphoma.

This sequence joins TRBV10-3 and TRBJ2-3; D is unresolved. This CDR3 is built from 14 residues. Per the germline V gene, CDR1 is ENHRY and CDR2 is SYGVKD. V lost 7 bases, J lost 2 bases, and 13 bases lay in between. The CDR3: CAIKPTRDTDTQYF. CDR3 DNA sequence: TGTGCCATCAAGCCAACCAGAGACACAGATACGCAGTATTTT.

This clone appeared a single time. Other DNA sequences from this sample encode an identical CDR3 as well. This chain joins TRBV29-1 and TRBJ2-5, with D perhaps matching TRBD1 or TRBD2 (5 bases each). Trimming left V 4 bases short and J 3 bases short, with 9 bases between. The CDR3 is made up of 12 amino acids. Germline-derived CDR1 and CDR2 are SQVTM and ANQGSEA. CDR3 nucleotides: TGCAGCGTTGTTGGGGGAAAAGAGACCCAGTACTTC. Protein sequence: CSVVGGKETQYF.

The V gene is TRBV19, the J gene TRBJ1-3; unclear D gene. From germline, CDR1 is LNHDA and CDR2 SQIVND (reference sequence). The CDR3 contains 15 residues. V was trimmed by 7 bases and J by 0 bases, leaving 13 bases between them. The CDR3 reads CASKLGRNSGNTIYF. The CDR3 bases are TGTGCCAGTAAATTGGGGAGGAACTCTGGAAACACCATATATTTT.

The chain has TRBV19 and TRBJ2-1, with 9 bases lining up with TRBD2. The CDR3 totals 16 residues. Germline V CDR1 and CDR2: LNHDA, SQIVND (reference sequence). J gave up 9 bases and V 2 bases, and 11 bases lay outside the gene matches. The CDR3 bases are TGTGCCAGTAGTATATGGGGTGCGGGAGGGTCTGCTGAGCAGTTCTTC. This sequence encodes CASSIWGAGGSAEQFF.

The chain couples TRBV27 to TRBJ2-2, with D unclear. The CDR3 covers 14 residues. The V gene's germline CDR1 is MNHEY and CDR2 SMNVEV (reference sequence). V was cut by 2 bases and J by 1 base, with 5 bases left in between. CDR3 DNA sequence: TGTGCCAGCAGTTTACGACGGAACACCGGGGAGCTGTTTTTT. It yields the protein CASSLRRNTGELFF.

This clone is a singleton in its sample. This chain connects TRBV30 to TRBJ1-5; 9 bases align to TRBD1. CDR1 and CDR2 (germline): GTSNPN, SVGIG (reference sequence). The CDR3 contains 16 residues. V was clipped by 1 base and J by 7 bases; unmatched bases: 11. In DNA, the CDR3 is TGTGCCTGGAGTGCAGGACAGGGGAGCGTCTGGCAGCCCCAGCATTTT. Protein sequence: CAWSAGQGSVWQPQHF. The whole variable domain, remainder taken from reference TRBV30 and TRBJ1-5, is SQTIHQWPATLVQPVGSPLSLECTVEGTSNPNLYWYRQAAGRGLQLLFYSVGIGQISSEVPQNLSASRPQDRQFILSSKKLLLSDSGFYLCAWSAGQGSVWQPQHFGDGTRLSIL.

This chain joins TRBV10-3 and TRBJ2-7; 10 bases map to TRBD1. With 0 bases clipped from V and 4 bases from J, the junction kept 3 bases outside the gene matches. The CDR3 runs 15 residues. The germline CDR1 and CDR2 sequences are ENHRY and SYGVKD. CDR3 in amino acids: CAISESTDRGYEQYF. The CDR3 DNA sequence: TGTGCCATCAGTGAGTCGACGGACAGGGGGTACGAGCAGTACTTC.

This clone occurred a few times. The chain is built from TRBV15 and TRBJ1-5; D possibly corresponds to TRBD1 (6 bases). Trimming cost V 5 bases and J 6 bases, with 14 bases left between them. Germline lookup yields CDR1 LNHNV and CDR2 YYDKDF (reference sequence). The CDR3 is 14 amino acids. The CDR3 sequence is CATSYGTTSQPQHF. In DNA, the CDR3 is TGTGCCACCAGCTATGGGACAACCTCTCAGCCCCAGCATTTT.

The V and J genes are TRBV6-1 and TRBJ1-1; D gene ambiguous. The CDR3 has 15 amino acids. Trimming pared 6 bases from V and 2 bases from J, leaving 16 bases between. CDR1 and CDR2 (germline): MNHNS, SASEGT. CDR3 DNA sequence: TGTGCCAGCAGCAAACACCGTCTCGTAAACACTGAAGCTTTCTTT. Translation: CASSKHRLVNTEAFF.

This rearrangement joins TRBV18 to TRBJ2-1, with D tentatively TRBD2 (5 bases). Trimming took 6 bases from V and 0 from J, leaving 12 bases between them. The CDR3 runs to 15 residues. The germline V gene has CDR1 KGHSH and CDR2 LQKENI. The CDR3 loop is CASSLGLSSYNEQFF. For the CDR3, the DNA is TGTGCCAGCTCTCTTGGACTTAGCTCCTACAATGAGCAGTTCTTC.

The J gene is TRBJ2-1, the V gene TRBV5-1; D might be TRBD1 (5 bases). This CDR3 spans 15 amino acids. Germline CDR1 SGHRS, CDR2 YFSETQ. Trimming took off 2 bases at V and 8 bases at J, with 17 bases between the two ends. The CDR3: CASSLRGRTFYEQFF. CDR3 nucleotides: TGCGCCAGCAGCTTAAGGGGTCGTACTTTCTATGAGCAGTTCTTC.

The chain carries TRBV15 and TRBJ2-7; D perhaps matches TRBD2 (5 bases). CDR3 length equals 13 residues. CDR1 is LNHNV, CDR2 YYDKDF, per germline (reference sequence). Trimming removed 6 bases from V and 5 bases from J, with 14 bases in between. CDR3 nucleotide sequence: TGTGCCACCAGTACCCCGGGGAGAAACGAGCAGTACTTC. It is translated as CATSTPGRNEQYF.

In this sample, this clone turned up a few times. The rearrangement joins TRBV20-1 to TRBJ1-2; D uncertain. This CDR3 has 11 residues. In germline, CDR1 is DFQATT, CDR2 SNEGSKA (reference sequence). Trimming stripped 3 bases from V and 8 bases from J, with 10 bases between. CDR3 region: CSARSGYGYTF. The CDR3 region has the DNA TGCAGTGCTAGGTCCGGTTACGGCTACACCTTC.

This clone showed up just a few times. DNA for the CDR3: TGCAGCGTTGCTATCACGAGCACTGAAGCTTTCTTT. Encoded protein: CSVAITSTEAFF. The V call is TRBV29-1, the J call TRBJ1-1, with no clear D. Germline CDR1 is SQVTM and CDR2 is ANQGSEA. V was cut by 4 bases and J by 4 bases, with 10 bases left in between. The CDR3 runs 12 residues.

This clone was seen more than once but under ten times. The chain combines TRBV19 with TRBJ2-1; D not certain. The CDR3 contains 12 residues. Looked up from germline, CDR1 is LNHDA and CDR2 is SQIVND (reference sequence). The V and J ends lost 5 bases and 12 bases respectively, with 14 bases between them. CDR3 loop: CASSSGPLPQFF. The CDR3 DNA follows: TGTGCCAGTAGTTCTGGCCCCCTTCCGCAGTTCTTC.

This clone was seen only once. The V and J genes are TRBV5-4 and TRBJ2-1; the D is unclear. The CDR3 is 13 residues long. Germline CDR1 is SGHNT and CDR2 is YYREEE (reference sequence). V shed 4 bases and J shed 0 bases, with 5 bases lying between them. CDR3 residues: CASSAASYNEQFF. In nucleotides, the CDR3 is TGTGCCAGCAGCGCGGCCTCCTACAATGAGCAGTTCTTC.

This chain links TRBV4-1 with TRBJ2-7; D is perhaps TRBD2 (5 bases). Trimming pared 1 base from V and 3 bases from J, leaving 16 bases between. This CDR3 has 16 residues. The germline V gene encodes CDR1 MGHRA and CDR2 YSYEKL. CDR3 loop: CASSQGSLDGNYEQYF. As DNA, the CDR3 is TGCGCCAGCAGCCAAGGGTCCCTGGACGGGAACTACGAGCAGTACTTC.

This chain joins TRBV7-6 and TRBJ1-3; D unresolved. The CDR3 contains 14 residues. V was pared by 1 base and J by 7 bases, with 11 bases between. Germline lookup yields CDR1 SGHVS and CDR2 FNYEAQ. CDR3 sequence reads: CASSLGSPGNTIYF. Written as DNA, the CDR3 is TGTGCCAGCAGCTTAGGGTCGCCGGGGAACACCATATATTTT.

This sequence joins TRBV6-5 and TRBJ2-3; D is uncertain. The V end was cut by 6 bases, the J end by 5 bases, with 6 bases between. The CDR3 loop spans 11 amino acids. CDR1 is MNHEY and CDR2 is SVGAGI in the germline V gene. CDR3 coding DNA: TGTGCCAGCAGCGATAGAGATACGCAGTATTTT. This gives the protein CASSDRDTQYF.

The chain has TRBV6-1 and TRBJ2-2; 8 bases align to TRBD2. The CDR3 spans 15 residues. CDR1 and CDR2 (germline): MNHNS, SASEGT. V shed 5 bases, J shed 1 base, and the junction held 3 bases outside the gene matches. CDR3 DNA sequence: TGTGCCAGCAGTTTAGCGGGGTTGAACACCGGGGAGCTGTTTTTT. As protein: CASSLAGLNTGELFF.

The gene calls are TRBV18 and TRBJ2-7; no reliable D call. The CDR3 is 12 residues long. V lost 2 bases, J lost 7 bases, and 9 bases lay in between. Germline V lookup: CDR1 KGHSH, CDR2 LQKENI. CDR3 coding DNA: TGTGCCAGCTCACCAAAGTCCCGGGAGCAGTACTTC. Its translation is CASSPKSREQYF. The entire variable domain, with the rest obtained from reference TRBV18 and TRBJ2-7, is as follows: NAGVMQNPRHLVRRRGQEARLRCSPMKGHSHVYWYRQLPEEGLKFMVYLQKENIIDESGMPKERFSAEFPKEGPSILRIQQVVRGDSAAYFCASSPKSREQYFGPGTRLTVT.

The chain employs TRBV6-5 and TRBJ2-7; TRBD1 aligns across 10 bases. The V segment lost 5 bases and the J segment 0 bases; nucleotides outside the gene matches: 4. In germline, CDR1 is MNHEY, CDR2 SVGAGI. The CDR3 runs 15 residues. The CDR3, as DNA: TGTGCCAGCAGTAAGGGACAGGGGAGCTCCTACGAGCAGTACTTC. It is translated as CASSKGQGSSYEQYF.

In DNA form, the CDR3 reads TGCGCCAGCAGCTATTTCACGGGGTCAGAGACCCAGTACTTC. This translates into CASSYFTGSETQYF. The gene calls are TRBV5-1 and TRBJ2-5; possible D gene TRBD2, 5 bases. The germline V gene has CDR1 SGHRS and CDR2 YFSETQ. The CDR3 totals 14 residues. V was clipped by 3 bases and J by 4 bases, with 13 bases between them.

The chain employs TRBV19 and TRBJ2-2; a possible D gene is TRBD2 (6 bases). Germline V gene lookup returns CDR1 LNHDA and CDR2 SQIVND (reference sequence). V was shortened by 4 bases and J by 2 bases, with 8 bases between the two germline ends. This CDR3 has 14 amino acids. The CDR3 DNA sequence: TGTGCCAGTAGTAGGGGGGTTAACACCGGGGAGCTGTTTTTT. As protein: CASSRGVNTGELFF. Based on the CDR3 plus reference TRBV19 and TRBJ2-2, the full variable domain is DGGITQSPKYLFRKEGQNVTLSCEQNLNHDAMYWYRQDPGQGLRLIYYSQIVNDFQKGDIAEGYSVSREKKESFPLTVTSAQKNPTAFYLCASSRGVNTGELFFGEGSRLTVL.

V gene TRBV7-9 combines with J gene TRBJ1-5; D perhaps matches TRBD1 (5 bases). V was shortened by 4 bases and J by 1 base, with 8 bases between the two germline ends. Germline V CDR1 and CDR2: SEHNR, FQNEAQ (reference sequence). There are 14 residues in the CDR3. In DNA form, the CDR3 reads TGTGCCAGCAGCTGGGGGAACAGCAATCAGCCCCAGCATTTT. It specifies CASSWGNSNQPQHF.

This sequence joins TRBV5-6 and TRBJ2-1; D perhaps matches TRBD2 (6 bases). Germline CDR1 SGHDT, CDR2 YYEEEE. The CDR3 runs 16 residues. The V end was cut by 2 bases, the J end by 6 bases, with 18 bases between. The chain's CDR3 is CASSFRRALGGNEQFF. DNA of the CDR3: TGTGCCAGCAGCTTTCGGAGGGCCCTCGGGGGCAATGAGCAGTTCTTC.

The chain recombines TRBV25-1 with TRBJ2-3; D might be TRBD2 (7 bases). The germline V gene encodes CDR1 MGHDK and CDR2 SYGVNS. Trimming removed 3 bases from V and 3 bases from J, with 10 bases in between. There are 14 residues in the CDR3. The chain's CDR3 is CASSERGGTDTQYF. As DNA, the CDR3 is TGTGCCAGCAGTGAGAGGGGGGGTACAGATACGCAGTATTTT.

The V gene is TRBV29-1, the J gene TRBJ1-5; maybe TRBD1 (6 bases). The ends were cut back, 4 bases at V and 7 bases at J, with 14 bases in the middle. There are 13 residues in the CDR3. Per germline, CDR1 SQVTM and CDR2 ANQGSEA. The CDR3 sequence: CSVVVTGGQPQHF. Written as DNA, the CDR3 is TGCAGCGTTGTAGTGACAGGTGGCCAGCCCCAGCATTTT.

The chain combines TRBV5-6 with TRBJ2-1, with TRBD2 identical over 12 bases. This CDR3 comprises 15 residues. Germline values: CDR1 SGHDT, CDR2 YYEEEE. Unmatched junction bases numbered 5, after V lost 1 base and J lost 9 bases. The CDR3 loop reads CASSLRLAGVLEQFF. Here the CDR3 DNA reads TGTGCCAGCAGCTTGAGACTAGCGGGAGTTCTTGAGCAGTTCTTC.

The chain has TRBV15 and TRBJ2-7; D gene ambiguous. The germline V gene encodes CDR1 LNHNV and CDR2 YYDKDF (reference sequence). The CDR3 has 11 amino acids. Trimming left V 1 base short and J 5 bases short, with 3 bases between. The CDR3 region is CATSRGDEQYF. The CDR3, as DNA: TGTGCCACCAGCAGAGGAGACGAGCAGTACTTC.

This chain links TRBV9 with TRBJ1-2; D is unresolved. CDR3 length equals 12 residues. Germline V gene sequence: CDR1 SGDLS, CDR2 YYNGEE. V was trimmed by 0 bases and J by 5 bases, leaving 5 bases between them. The CDR3 coding sequence is TGTGCCAGCAGCGTAGTCAGTTATGGCTACACCTTC. This codes for CASSVVSYGYTF. Using reference TRBV9 and TRBJ1-2 for the parts outside the CDR3, the full variable domain is DSGVTQTPKHLITATGQRVTLRCSPRSGDLSVYWYQQSLDQGLQFLIQYYNGEERAKGNILERFSAQQFPDLHSELNLSSLELGDSALYFCASSVVSYGYTFGSGTRLTVV.

The rearrangement links TRBV4-1 to TRBJ2-6; D is unclear. The CDR3 has 17 residues. The germline CDR1 and CDR2 sequences are MGHRA and YSYEKL. V lost 4 bases, J lost 4 bases, and 17 bases lay in between. CDR3 sequence reads: CASSRSLGPRGANVLTF. For the CDR3, the DNA is TGCGCCAGCAGCCGCTCGCTGGGCCCTCGGGGGGCCAACGTCCTGACTTTC.